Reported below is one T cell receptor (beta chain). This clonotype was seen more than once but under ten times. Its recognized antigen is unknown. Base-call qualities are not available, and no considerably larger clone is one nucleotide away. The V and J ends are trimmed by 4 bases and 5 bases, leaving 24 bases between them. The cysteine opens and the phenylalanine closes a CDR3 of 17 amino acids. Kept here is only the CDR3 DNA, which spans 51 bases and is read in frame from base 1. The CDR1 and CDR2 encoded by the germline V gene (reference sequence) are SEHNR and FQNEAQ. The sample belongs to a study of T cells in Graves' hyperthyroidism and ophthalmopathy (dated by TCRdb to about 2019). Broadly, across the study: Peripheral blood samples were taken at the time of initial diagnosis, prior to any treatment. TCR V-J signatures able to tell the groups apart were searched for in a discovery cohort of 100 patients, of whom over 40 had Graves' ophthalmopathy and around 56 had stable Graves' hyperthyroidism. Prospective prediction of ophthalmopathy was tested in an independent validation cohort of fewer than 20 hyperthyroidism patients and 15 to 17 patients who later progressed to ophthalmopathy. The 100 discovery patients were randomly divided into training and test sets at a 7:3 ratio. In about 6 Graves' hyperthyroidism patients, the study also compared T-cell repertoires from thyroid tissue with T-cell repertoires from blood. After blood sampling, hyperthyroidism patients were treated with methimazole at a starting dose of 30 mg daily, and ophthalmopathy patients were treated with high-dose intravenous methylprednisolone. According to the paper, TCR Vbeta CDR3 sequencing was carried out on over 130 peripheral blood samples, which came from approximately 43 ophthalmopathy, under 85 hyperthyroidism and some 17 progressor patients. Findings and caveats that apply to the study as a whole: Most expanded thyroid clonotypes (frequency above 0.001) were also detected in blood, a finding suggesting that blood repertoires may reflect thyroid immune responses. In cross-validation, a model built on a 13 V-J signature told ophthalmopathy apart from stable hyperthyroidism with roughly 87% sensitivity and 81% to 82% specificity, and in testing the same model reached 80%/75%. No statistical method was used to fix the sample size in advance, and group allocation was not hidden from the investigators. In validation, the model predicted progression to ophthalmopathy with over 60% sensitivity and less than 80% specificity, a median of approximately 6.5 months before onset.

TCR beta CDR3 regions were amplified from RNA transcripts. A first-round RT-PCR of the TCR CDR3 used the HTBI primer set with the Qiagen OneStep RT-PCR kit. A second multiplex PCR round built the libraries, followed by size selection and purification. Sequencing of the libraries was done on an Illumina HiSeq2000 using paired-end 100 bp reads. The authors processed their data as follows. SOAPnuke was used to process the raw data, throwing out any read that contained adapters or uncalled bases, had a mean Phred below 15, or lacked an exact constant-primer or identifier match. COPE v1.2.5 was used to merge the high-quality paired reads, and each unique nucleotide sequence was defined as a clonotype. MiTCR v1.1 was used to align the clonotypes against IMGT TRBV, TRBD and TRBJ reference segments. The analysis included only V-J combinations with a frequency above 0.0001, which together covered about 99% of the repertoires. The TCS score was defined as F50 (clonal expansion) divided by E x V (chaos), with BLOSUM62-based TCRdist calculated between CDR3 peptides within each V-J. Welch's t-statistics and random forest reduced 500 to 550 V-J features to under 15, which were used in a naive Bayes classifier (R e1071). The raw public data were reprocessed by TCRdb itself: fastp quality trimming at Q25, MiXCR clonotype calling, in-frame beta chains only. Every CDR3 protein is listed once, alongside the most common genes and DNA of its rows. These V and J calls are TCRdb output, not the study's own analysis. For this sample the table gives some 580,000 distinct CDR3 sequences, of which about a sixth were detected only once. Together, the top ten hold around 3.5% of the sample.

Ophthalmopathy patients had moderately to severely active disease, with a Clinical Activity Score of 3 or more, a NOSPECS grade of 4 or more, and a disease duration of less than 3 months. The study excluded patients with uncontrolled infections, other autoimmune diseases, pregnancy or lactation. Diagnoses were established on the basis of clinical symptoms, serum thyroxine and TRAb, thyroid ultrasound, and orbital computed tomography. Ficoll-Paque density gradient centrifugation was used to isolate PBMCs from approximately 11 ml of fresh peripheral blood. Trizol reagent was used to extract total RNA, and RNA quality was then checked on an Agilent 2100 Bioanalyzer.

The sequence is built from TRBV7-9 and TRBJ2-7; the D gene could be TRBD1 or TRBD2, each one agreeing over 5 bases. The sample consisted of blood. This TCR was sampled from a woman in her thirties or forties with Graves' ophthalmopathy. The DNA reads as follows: TGTGCCAGCAGCTCCCCGACCCCGGAAGCCCAGGGACACGAGCAGTACTTC. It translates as CASSSPTPEAQGHEQYF.